The 2 T cell receptor beta chains in this list originate from one sample, sequenced in a study of early T cells in non-severe SARS-CoV-2 infection. TCRdb processed the 5' RACE reads anew with MiXCR; each CDR3 protein has one entry. The table includes about 77,000 distinct CDR3 sequences, about 5% detected once. This material consisted of whole blood, taken at baseline. These receptors originate from an adult who was a healthcare worker with PCR-confirmed SARS-CoV-2 infection or an uninfected control (not recorded which).

The sample holds many counts of this clonotype. V usage is TRBV6-6 and J usage is TRBJ2-7, with 7 bases that match TRBD1. Germline loops: CDR1 MNHNY, CDR2 SVGAGI (reference sequence). The CDR3 is made up of 15 amino acids. The V and J ends lost 5 bases and 3 bases, in that order; junction bases with no gene match: 10. The CDR3 sequence: CASSAPGQGDYEQYF. DNA for the CDR3: TGTGCCAGCAGTGCCCCTGGGCAGGGGGACTACGAGCAGTACTTC.

This chain uses TRBV29-1 with TRBJ1-5; D may be TRBD1 (5 bases). V lost 6 bases, J lost 1 base, and 13 bases lay in between. Germline CDR1 reads SQVTM; CDR2 reads ANQGSEA. The CDR3 consists of 14 residues. The CDR3 nucleotides read TGCAGCGTCAGGGCTCCAGGGAGCAATCAGCCCCAGCATTTT. Protein: CSVRAPGSNQPQHF.